This TCR beta chain came from a study of cytomegalovirus exposure and HLA in healthy donors. Germline V gives CDR1 DFQATT, CDR2 SNEGSKA (reference sequence). CDR3 size: 11 residues. V was trimmed by 2 bases and J by 7 bases, leaving 8 bases between them. 13 Jbeta primers and 60 Vbeta primers were used for the PCR. Repertoires were generated with immunoSEQ multiplex PCR, while TCRdb's copy carries only in-frame clones and drops some. This table has 50,000 to 70,000 clones, about 69% appearing once. Sequenced: PBMCs. The chain has TRBV20-1 and TRBJ2-5; D is unclear. The source of this sequence is a man in his thirties or forties in good health and CMV-seropositive. The CDR3 DNA is TGCAGTGCTAGATTAGATGGGACCCAGTACTTC. Its translation is CSARLDGTQYF.